Each of the 21 T cell receptor beta chains below was sequenced from the same sample in a study of T cell responses to AZD1222 COVID-19 vaccine. This table comes from immunoSEQ multiplex PCR, and its TCRdb copy is limited to in-frame clones, with some not included. The sample has about 70,000 clones, 88% seen once. The sample consisted of peripheral blood, taken 28 days after the second dose of the MenACWY control vaccine. The receptors were sampled from an adult who received the MenACWY meningococcal vaccine as a control.

This CDR3 is CASSPLGDISTDTQYF. The CDR3, as DNA: TGTGCCAGCAGCCCCCTTGGGGACATTAGCACAGATACGCAGTATTTT. This chain uses TRBV9 with TRBJ2-3, with D tentatively TRBD1 (6 bases). Germline values: CDR1 SGDLS, CDR2 YYNGEE. V dropped 4 bases and J dropped 0 bases, with 15 bases sitting between them. This CDR3 spans 16 amino acids.

The rearrangement links TRBV7-2 to TRBJ1-1, with D uncertain. Germline V lookup: CDR1 SGHTA, CDR2 FQGNSA. Between the trimmed V and J ends, which lost 5 bases and 5 bases, there was a span of 18 bases. The CDR3 is 15 amino acids. The DNA of the CDR3 is TGTGCCAGCAGCCTCGGACGCCTAGAAGGGACTGAAGCTTTCTTT. Protein: CASSLGRLEGTEAFF.

The rearrangement uses TRBV9 and TRBJ1-2, with D possibly TRBD1 on 6 matching bases. Trimming left V 3 bases short and J 6 bases short, with 18 bases between. The germline V gene has CDR1 SGDLS and CDR2 YYNGEE. This CDR3 contains 15 residues. CDR3 region: CASSALQGPTHGYTF. CDR3 sequence (DNA): TGTGCCAGCAGCGCCCTACAGGGCCCCACTCATGGCTACACCTTC.

The V and J genes are TRBV3-1 (or the pseudogene TRBV3-2) and TRBJ1-1; D not certain. Germline lookup yields CDR1 LGHDT and CDR2 YNNKEL (reference sequence). The CDR3 spans 15 residues. Trimming removed 4 bases at V and 1 base at J, with 13 bases between. In DNA, the CDR3 is TGTGCCAGCAGCCCCGCCGGCCGGTCGAACACTGAAGCTTTCTTT. This codes for CASSPAGRSNTEAFF.

This chain links TRBV29-1 with TRBJ1-1; D remains unclear. The CDR3 has 12 amino acids. The germline V gene has CDR1 SQVTM and CDR2 ANQGSEA. Deletions cut 3 bases from V and 3 bases from J, with 8 bases between. The CDR3 DNA follows: TGCAGCGTTGAGCCACAAGACACTGAAGCTTTCTTT. Amino acids: CSVEPQDTEAFF.

This chain uses TRBV11-2 with TRBJ1-2; no clear D. CDR1 is SGHAT and CDR2 is FQNNGV in the germline V gene. This CDR3 region has 13 residues. Trimming removed 1 base at V and 4 bases at J, with 7 bases between. The CDR3 loop is CASSLVQFYGYTF. CDR3 in DNA: TGTGCCAGCAGCTTAGTACAGTTCTATGGCTACACCTTC.

This chain joins TRBV4-1 and TRBJ1-5; 8 nucleotides agree with TRBD1. V trimming: 1 base; J trimming: 7 bases; junction bases outside the gene matches: 15. The CDR3 loop spans 18 amino acids. Germline loops: CDR1 MGHRA, CDR2 YSYEKL. The CDR3 nucleotides are TGCGCCAGCAGCCAAGTCTTCTCAGGGGGCCGTAGGGGACAGCCCCAGCATTTT. Translation: CASSQVFSGGRRGQPQHF.

This sequence joins TRBV7-2 and TRBJ1-2; D might be TRBD1 (5 bases). The germline CDR1 and CDR2 sequences are SGHTA and FQGNSA. V gave up 3 bases and J gave up 7 bases, with 12 bases separating them. CDR3 size: 13 residues. The CDR3 region is CASSFSGRVGYTF. CDR3 coding DNA: TGTGCCAGCAGCTTCTCGGGGCGCGTTGGCTACACCTTC.

V gene TRBV27 combines with J gene TRBJ2-3; 9 bases fit TRBD2. CDR1 is MNHEY, CDR2 SMNVEV, per germline (reference sequence). Trimming removed 6 bases from V and 1 base from J; junction bases left unmatched: 8. The CDR3 is made up of 16 amino acids. CDR3 amino acids: CASSLTSGGRTDTQYF. DNA of the CDR3: TGTGCCAGCAGCCTGACTAGCGGAGGCCGCACAGATACGCAGTATTTT.

In this sample, this clone turned up once. V usage is TRBV2 and J usage is TRBJ2-7; 12 nucleotides match TRBD1. Trimming took 6 bases from V and 6 from J; bases not matched to a gene: 6. In germline, CDR1 is SNHLY, CDR2 FYNNEI. The CDR3 is 14 amino acids. This CDR3 reads CASRGGTGGGEQYF. The CDR3 DNA reads TGTGCCAGCAGGGGCGGGACAGGGGGCGGCGAGCAGTACTTC.

This chain joins TRBV15 and TRBJ2-5; D may be TRBD2 (7 bases). Germline V gene lookup returns CDR1 LNHNV and CDR2 YYDKDF (reference sequence). The germline V and J ends were trimmed by 3 bases and 5 bases, with 13 bases remaining between them. The length of the CDR3 is 14 residues. This CDR3 reads CATSRAGALETQYF. The CDR3 DNA is TGTGCCACCAGCAGGGCGGGGGCCTTGGAGACCCAGTACTTC.

V gene TRBV4-3 combines with J gene TRBJ1-2, with 8 nucleotides matching TRBD1. The CDR3 totals 14 residues. Germline values: CDR1 LGHNA, CDR2 YSLEER. With V trimmed by 4 bases and J by 8 bases, 9 bases remained unmatched. CDR3 sequence reads: CASSPRQGISGYTF. The CDR3 bases are TGCGCCAGCAGCCCTCGACAGGGGATCAGCGGCTACACCTTC.

The chain's CDR3 is CATSWPRAENNEQFF. CDR3 sequence (DNA): TGTGCCACCAGCTGGCCGAGGGCGGAAAACAATGAGCAGTTCTTC. This chain uses TRBV15 with TRBJ2-1; D might be TRBD2 (5 bases). This CDR3 is 15 amino acids long. Germline V gene data show CDR1 as LNHNV and CDR2 as YYDKDF (reference sequence). V was trimmed by 5 bases and J by 5 bases, leaving 16 bases between them. The full variable domain, its missing parts supplied by reference TRBV15 and TRBJ2-1, is DAMVIQNPRYQVTQFGKPVTLSCSQTLNHNVMYWYQQKSSQAPKLLFHYYDKDFNNEADTPDNFQSRRPNTSFCFLDIRSPGLGDTAMYLCATSWPRAENNEQFFGPGTRLTVL.

The V call is TRBV18, the J call TRBJ1-5; D unclear. The CDR3 runs 14 residues. V lost 3 bases and J lost 3, with 9 bases in between. The germline V gene has CDR1 KGHSH and CDR2 LQKENI. The CDR3 here is CASSPQLNNQPQHF. In DNA form, the CDR3 reads TGTGCCAGCTCACCCCAGCTGAACAATCAGCCCCAGCATTTT.

The chain recombines TRBV11-2 with TRBJ2-7; 9 bases align to TRBD2. The CDR3 spans 14 residues. The germline V gene has CDR1 SGHAT and CDR2 FQNNGV. V lost 5 bases to trimming and J lost 6 bases; unmatched junction nucleotides: 8. The CDR3 loop is CASSPGLASTEQYF. CDR3 bases: TGTGCCAGCAGCCCCGGACTAGCGTCTACCGAGCAGTACTTC.

This clone was counted between two and nine times. The chain employs TRBV5-1 and TRBJ2-1, with 7 bases matching TRBD1. The V gene end was trimmed by 4 bases and the J gene end by 8 bases; junction bases not matched to a gene: 6. Germline V gene data show CDR1 as SGHRS and CDR2 as YFSETQ. This CDR3 is built from 13 residues. The CDR3 spells CASSPHRGDEQFF. The CDR3 region has the DNA TGCGCCAGCAGCCCACACAGGGGAGATGAGCAGTTCTTC.

The chain joins TRBV7-9 to TRBJ2-7; 7 bases map to TRBD2. The CDR3 has 15 residues. The ends lost 5 bases at V and 7 bases at J; junction bases unmatched: 14. The germline V gene encodes CDR1 SEHNR and CDR2 FQNEAQ (reference sequence). DNA of the CDR3: TGTGCCAGCAGCATGGGGCCAACTAGCGTGATGGAGCAGTACTTC. It codes for CASSMGPTSVMEQYF.

The chain uses TRBV9 and TRBJ2-7, with 10 bases matching TRBD1. This CDR3 region has 14 residues. V lost 3 bases and J lost 4; bases outside the gene matches: 4. The germline V gene encodes CDR1 SGDLS and CDR2 YYNGEE. CDR3 region: CASSAGTGVYEQYF. The CDR3, as DNA: TGTGCCAGCAGCGCCGGGACAGGGGTTTACGAGCAGTACTTC.

This sequence joins TRBV14 and TRBJ1-6; D is uncertain. CDR1 is SGHDN, CDR2 FVKESK, per germline. Trimming pared 4 bases from V and 2 bases from J, leaving 9 bases between. CDR3 length: 15 amino acids. The CDR3 loop is CASSLINTYNSPLHF. In nucleotides, the CDR3 is TGTGCCAGCAGCCTCATTAACACCTATAATTCACCCCTCCACTTT.

This chain uses TRBV7-2 with TRBJ2-2, with D possibly being TRBD2 (6 bases). The CDR3 is 15 residues long. The V gene lost 8 bases and the J gene lost 5 bases, with 18 bases spanning the gap. Germline CDR1 reads SGHTA; CDR2 reads FQGNSA. The CDR3 DNA reads as TGTGCCAGCTACCCCCCGACTAGTCGTACCGGGGAGCTGTTTTTT. It codes for CASYPPTSRTGELFF. Based on the CDR3 plus reference TRBV7-2 and TRBJ2-2, the full variable domain is GAGVSQSPSNKVTEKGKDVELRCDPISGHTALYWYRQSLGQGLEFLIYFQGNSAPDKSGLPSDRFSAERTGGSVSTLTIQRTQQEDSAVYLCASYPPTSRTGELFFGEGSRLTVL.

This clone came up a few times. The chain recombines TRBV19 with TRBJ2-7; D might be TRBD1 (5 bases). The CDR3 length is 14 residues. Germline CDR1 is LNHDA and CDR2 is SQIVND (reference sequence). The V gene lost 6 bases and the J gene lost 4 bases, with 16 bases spanning the gap. CDR3 nucleotide sequence: TGTGCCAGTAGCTATTCAGGGTCGACTTACGAGCAGTACTTC. It codes for CASSYSGSTYEQYF.